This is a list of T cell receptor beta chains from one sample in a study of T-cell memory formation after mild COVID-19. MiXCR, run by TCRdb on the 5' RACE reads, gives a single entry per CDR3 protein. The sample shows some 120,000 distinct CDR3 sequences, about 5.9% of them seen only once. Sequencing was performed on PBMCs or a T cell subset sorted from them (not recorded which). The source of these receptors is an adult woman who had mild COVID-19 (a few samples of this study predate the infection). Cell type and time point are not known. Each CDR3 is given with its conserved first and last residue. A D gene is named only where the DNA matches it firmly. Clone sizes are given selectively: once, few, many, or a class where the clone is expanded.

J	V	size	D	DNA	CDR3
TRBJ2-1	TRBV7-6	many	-	TGTGCCAGCAGCTTAACCCGACCCCCCACAGTTCACCAGTTCTTC	CASSLTRPPTVHQFF
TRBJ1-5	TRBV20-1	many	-	TGCAGTGCTAGCGGGGGGGGGACCGTCAATCAGCCCCAGCATTTT	CSASGGGTVNQPQHF
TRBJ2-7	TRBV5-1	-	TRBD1	TGCGCCAGCAGCTTGGAGACAGGGGGTACGCAGTACTTC	CASSLETGGTQYF
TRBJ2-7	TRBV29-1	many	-	TGCAGCGTTGCTAGTAACTCCTACGAGCAGTACTTC	CSVASNSYEQYF
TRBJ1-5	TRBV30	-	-	TGTGCCTGGAGTGCACAGGTCAATCAGCCCCAGCATTTT	CAWSAQVNQPQHF
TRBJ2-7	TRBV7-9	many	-	TGTGCCAGCAGCTTAGTGGGGCTTAGCTCCTACGAGCAGTACTTC	CASSLVGLSSYEQYF
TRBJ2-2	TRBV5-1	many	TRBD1	TGCGCCAGCGGGGACGGGACAGTGACGGCCGGGGAGCTGTTTTTT	CASGDGTVTAGELFF
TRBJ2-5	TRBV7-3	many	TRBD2	TGTGCCAGCAGCTTAAAAGCGGGGGAGACCCAGTACTTC	CASSLKAGETQYF
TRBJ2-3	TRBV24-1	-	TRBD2	TGTGCCACCAGTGATAGGACTAGCGGGAGTTTGGATACGCAGTATTTT	CATSDRTSGSLDTQYF
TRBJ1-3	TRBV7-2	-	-	TGTGCCAGTTCGGGTGGCTGGCGCTCTGGAAACACCATATATTTT	CASSGGWRSGNTIYF
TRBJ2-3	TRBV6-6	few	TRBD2	TGTGCCACCCGGGCGGGAGCAGGGTTGGATACGCAGTATTTT	CATRAGAGLDTQYF
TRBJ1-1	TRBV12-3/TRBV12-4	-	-	TGTGCCAGCAGTTCCTCGGTCCAGAACACTGAAGCTTTCTTT	CASSSSVQNTEAFF
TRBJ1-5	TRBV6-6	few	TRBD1	TGTGCCAGCAGCCCCAGACAGGGGGCGGACAATCAGCCCCAGCATTTT	CASSPRQGADNQPQHF